This T cell receptor beta chain appears in the sequencing data of a study of cytomegalovirus exposure and HLA in healthy donors. This CDR3 contains 16 residues. Per germline, CDR1 LGHNA and CDR2 YNFKEQ. The trim removed 1 base at V and 6 bases at J, leaving 11 bases unmatched. Use of 60 Vbeta and 13 Jbeta primers characterized the PCR. Some clones are missing from TCRdb's copy, which holds only in-frame ones; the method was immunoSEQ multiplex PCR. The profile shows about 140,000 clones, about 80% of them singletons. Study-level results: Most sequenced TCRs were rare (though some public TCRs occurred in many donors).

Note on this clone: Its target is not known.

The receptor was derived from a male donor in good health and CMV-seropositive. Sequencing was done on a sample of PBMCs. The chain recombines TRBV4-2 with TRBJ1-1; TRBD1 aligns across 7 bases. CDR3 region: CASSQGRTGRSSEAFF. Here the CDR3 DNA reads TGTGCCAGCAGCCAAGGTAGGACAGGTCGATCCTCTGAAGCTTTCTTT.